This is a list of T cell receptor beta chains from one sample in a study of T cell responses to AZD1222 COVID-19 vaccine. Using immunoSEQ multiplex PCR, the repertoire was profiled, and TCRdb retains in-frame clones only, with some absent. Altogether roughly 150,000 clones are present, around nine tenths being singletons, with the ten largest covering approximately 1.4%. The starting material was peripheral blood, obtained 28 days after the second AZD1222 dose. The source is an adult who received the AZD1222 COVID-19 vaccine. CDR3s leave out the opening cysteine and the closing phenylalanine or tryptophan. The order of the fields is V gene, CDR3 protein.

TRBV6-5 | ASSYRGSTGTEAF
TRBV5-4 | ASSLASGGHNEQF
TRBV12-3/TRBV12-4 | ASSLRTVLF
TRBV6-5 | ASRSAGSYNQPQH
TRBV9 | ASSGGFSGANVLT
TRBV7-9 | ASSLGQSNTEAF
TRBV18 | ASSSQNTEAF
TRBV30 | ACWTGAGNEQF
TRBV24-1 | ATSGTSLGLPQH
TRBV6-5 | ASSYAGQAYEQY
TRBV30 | AWEAGRNTEAF
TRBV27 | ASSANWGRPDTQY
TRBV11-3 | ASSSTQGAETQY
TRBV19 | ASSVGQGTETQY
TRBV4-1 | ASSQDRGRAGYEQY
TRBV9 | ASSEARDDQPQH
TRBV19 | ASSRDGNPNYGYT
TRBV5-1 | ASSLEVSGLHEQY
TRBV10-2 | ASSGTRTSGRAFVQY
TRBV4-2 | ASSQEGGRTYGYT
TRBV7-6 | ASSASGRPNNEQF
TRBV6-5 | ASSPDIWNTEAF
TRBV7-2 | ASSLPPWSDGYT
TRBV5-1 | ASSLVSNEQF
TRBV7-2 | ASSANFGDTIY
TRBV9 | ASSVDYSSNYGYT
TRBV6-5 | ASSYVAGRWDEQY
TRBV6-5 | ASSPTQGASYGYT
TRBV28 | ATRSRLSGNTIY
TRBV2 | ASTTYNEQF
TRBV6-2/TRBV6-3 | ASSWARGSGGNTIY
TRBV28 | ASSPPGGRGAGELF
TRBV5-1 | ASSLYPGTGNRGTQY
TRBV3-1/TRBV3-2 | ASSQVASPNQPQH
TRBV19 | ASNPVERRTEAF
TRBV13 | ASSSWEGLNTEAF
TRBV5-4 | ASSTGQGPNSAEAF
TRBV18 | ASSPWTGENTEAF
TRBV6-5 | ASSQQKGANQPQH
TRBV12-5 | ASGLIVGGATEAF
TRBV25-1 | ASSESTGSAF
TRBV14 | ASSHLAGVAYEQY
TRBV11-3 | ASSLRTGEQF
TRBV9 | ASSPWTSGSYNEQF
TRBV15 | ATSRDAGGGKPQH
TRBV28 | ASSLERRGAGQY
TRBV7-9 | ASSLSGYQETQY
TRBV19 | ASSADREMNTEAF
TRBV7-9 | ASSLAGNSGNTIY
TRBV2 | ASSGSAEAF
TRBV13 | ASSLGNSDYNEQF
TRBV5-1 | ASSLGGQGEPQH
TRBV9 | ASSSRPYEQY
TRBV12-3/TRBV12-4 | ASSLVPYEQY
TRBV30 | AWRRDRDYEQY
TRBV28 | ASSLLAGLGNEQF
TRBV15 | ATSRGVTGFTDTQY
TRBV3-1/TRBV3-2 | ASSQDLQRGVRNEQF
TRBV28 | ASGLRDTGELF